Following are 24 T cell receptor beta chains from one sample sequenced in a study of monozygotic twins with inflammatory bowel disease. TCRdb re-called the 5' RACE reads; every CDR3 protein appears as one record, without DNA. The sample totals about 380,000 distinct CDR3 sequences. Specimen: blood. These receptors originate from a human donor with ulcerative colitis or Crohn's disease, or a healthy co-twin of an affected twin (not recorded which).

CDR3 sequence reads: CASSFPSGGNTGELFF. The rearrangement links TRBV6-2 or TRBV6-3 to TRBJ2-2; TCRdb designates TRBD1, a call that cannot be tested without DNA. Germline CDR1 MNHEY, CDR2 SVGEGT. The CDR3 runs 16 residues.

This chain uses TRBV11-2 with TRBJ1-1; TCRdb names TRBD1, which stays unverified in the absence of DNA. CDR1 is SGHAT, CDR2 FQNNGV, per germline. CDR3 size: 16 residues. The CDR3 region is CASSLATGRFATEAFF.

The chain employs TRBV9 and TRBJ2-4; there is no DNA to check the TCRdb D call of TRBD2. The length of the CDR3 is 13 residues. Germline V gives CDR1 SGDLS, CDR2 YYNGEE. CDR3 sequence reads: CASSTWDYGIQYF.

CDR3 in amino acids: CASSVGQGYGYTF. The chain uses TRBV12-3 or TRBV12-4 and TRBJ1-2; TCRdb's assignment of TRBD1 cannot be checked, as there is no DNA. This CDR3 contains 13 residues.

This chain connects TRBV7-9 to TRBJ2-7. The CDR3 runs 16 residues. The germline gives CDR1 SEHNR, CDR2 FQNEAQ (reference sequence). The CDR3 protein is CASSPMIGGGTYEQYF.

The chain is built from TRBV5-6 and TRBJ1-1; TCRdb calls TRBD1, which cannot be checked without DNA. CDR3 length equals 13 residues. Looked up from germline, CDR1 is SGHDT and CDR2 is YYEEEE. The CDR3 region is CASSPGGRPEAFF. Looking up the rest from reference TRBV5-6 and TRBJ1-1 gives the full variable domain: DAGVTQSPTHLIKTRGQQVTLRCSPKSGHDTVSWYQQALGQGPQFIFQYYEEEERQRGNFPDRFSGHQFPNYSSELNVNALLLGDSALYLCASSPGGRPEAFFGQGTRLTVV.

The V and J genes are TRBV7-2 and TRBJ1-4; TCRdb's D gene call, TRBD1, goes unchecked for lack of DNA. Germline CDR1 reads SGHTA; CDR2 reads FQGNSA. The CDR3 consists of 17 residues. The CDR3 protein is CASSLGNTGTGDEKLFF.

The chain couples TRBV29-1 to TRBJ1-1; TCRdb indicates TRBD1, and absent DNA this call remains unverified. The CDR3 is made up of 16 amino acids. Germline CDR1 and CDR2: SQVTM and ANQGSEA. CDR3 amino acids: CSVMGGALFMNTEAFF.

This chain joins TRBV11-3 and TRBJ2-7; TCRdb outputs TRBD1, but without DNA this stays unchecked. CDR3 length: 15 residues. Germline V lookup: CDR1 SGHNT, CDR2 YENEEA. The CDR3 loop is CASSLDGTEGYEQYF.

This CDR3 reads CASGLGVVQPQHF. The V call is TRBV12-5, the J call TRBJ1-5. The CDR3 totals 13 residues. Germline V lookup: CDR1 LGHNT, CDR2 FRNRAP.

The J gene is TRBJ2-7, the V gene TRBV7-2; the TRBD1 assignment by TCRdb is unverifiable without DNA. The germline gives CDR1 SGHTA, CDR2 FQGNSA. The CDR3 is 15 residues long. The CDR3 region is CASSLGGPLTYEQYF.

This sequence joins TRBV30 and TRBJ2-7; TCRdb picks TRBD2, but there is no DNA to check that call. This CDR3 has 13 amino acids. Per germline, CDR1 GTSNPN and CDR2 SVGIG (reference sequence). CDR3 protein: CAWSLGLSYEQYF.

The V gene is TRBV27, the J gene TRBJ1-1. The CDR3 is 14 amino acids. Looked up from germline, CDR1 is MNHEY and CDR2 is SMNVEV (reference sequence). The CDR3 here is CASSPTRWRTEAFF.

The rearrangement uses TRBV20-1 and TRBJ2-1; TCRdb proposes TRBD1, but this gene call is untestable without DNA. The germline CDR1 and CDR2 sequences are DFQATT and SNEGSKA (reference sequence). The CDR3 runs to 16 residues. The CDR3 protein is CSARDRRTGFYNEQFF.

The chain uses TRBV4-3 and TRBJ2-7; the TRBD1 assignment by TCRdb is unverifiable without DNA. The CDR3 sequence is 17 residues long. Per the germline V gene, CDR1 is LGHNA and CDR2 is YSLEER. This CDR3 reads CASSLRLVGGLSYEQYF.

This chain's CDR3 is CASSPRLASTDTQYF. J is TRBJ2-3 and V is TRBV4-1; TCRdb reports TRBD2, a call that lacks DNA to check it against. The CDR3 contains 15 residues. Germline V lookup: CDR1 MGHRA, CDR2 YSYEKL.

This chain uses TRBV13 with TRBJ1-6. The germline V gene has CDR1 PRHDT and CDR2 FYEKMQ (reference sequence). This CDR3 has 15 residues. CDR3 amino acids: CASSLWSTSPQPLHF.

This chain joins TRBV5-1 and TRBJ1-4; the TRBD1 assignment by TCRdb is unverifiable without DNA. From germline, CDR1 is SGHRS and CDR2 YFSETQ. The CDR3 consists of 14 residues. The CDR3 sequence: CASSSGQGSEKLFF.

The chain joins TRBV28 to TRBJ2-1; TCRdb lists TRBD1, though no DNA is available to test this call. CDR3 length: 14 residues. The germline gives CDR1 MDHEN, CDR2 SYDVKM. The CDR3 reads CASYQGTGGREQFF.

The chain joins TRBV7-2 to TRBJ2-3; the TCRdb D gene call, TRBD2, has no DNA to confirm it. CDR1 and CDR2 (germline): SGHTA, FQGNSA. CDR3 length: 16 amino acids. The CDR3 sequence is CASSLVASGGLDTQYF.

CDR3: CASSLEQLLYNEQFF. This chain links TRBV7-2 with TRBJ2-1. Germline CDR1 SGHTA, CDR2 FQGNSA. CDR3 length equals 15 residues.

The V gene is TRBV20-1, the J gene TRBJ2-7. CDR1 and CDR2 from the germline V gene are DFQATT and SNEGSKA (reference sequence). This CDR3 spans 14 amino acids. This CDR3 reads CSARMGRLPYEQYF.

The rearrangement uses TRBV5-1 and TRBJ2-1; with no DNA, the TCRdb D assignment of TRBD1 cannot be verified. This CDR3 contains 16 residues. Germline assignment: CDR1 SGHRS and CDR2 YFSETQ. The CDR3 protein is CAGSLRGPESDNEQFF.

The chain joins TRBV29-1 to TRBJ2-2; checking the TCRdb D call of TRBD1 is not possible without DNA. The CDR3 loop spans 14 amino acids. CDR1 and CDR2 (germline): SQVTM, ANQGSEA. The CDR3: CSVEKGEGTGELFF.